This is a list of T cell receptor beta chains from one sample in a study of shared clonotypes between healthy human individuals. Sequenced by immunoSEQ multiplex PCR; TCRdb stores in-frame clones only, minus some. The sample has 980,000 or so clones, 76% seen once. The sequencing input was memory CD4+ T cells sorted from blood. The source is a man younger than 35 in good health. Both conserved end residues are part of each CDR3. Fields, in order: CDR3 protein, CDR3 DNA, D gene, J gene, V gene, clone size. D genes are given only for firm matches. Clone size, where shown, is once, few, many, or a class for clones that have expanded.

CASRPDRGDTGELFF | TGTGCCAGCAGACCCGACAGGGGGGACACCGGGGAGCTGTTTTTT | TRBD1 | TRBJ2-2 | TRBV6-6 | once
CASSPLGGRALNNEQFF | TGTGCCAGCAGCCCCCTGGGCGGGAGGGCCCTCAACAATGAGCAGTTCTTC | TRBD2 | TRBJ2-1 | TRBV4-2 | few
CASSTGLADNTGELFF | TGTGCCAGCAGTACGGGACTAGCGGATAACACCGGGGAGCTGTTTTTT | TRBD2 | TRBJ2-2 | TRBV27 | many
CASSEGSQGTFNYGYTF | TGCGCCAGCAGTGAGGGGAGTCAGGGGACCTTCAACTATGGCTACACCTTC | NA | TRBJ1-2 | TRBV10-2 | NA
CASSPPYSGGTDTQYF | TGTGCCAGCAGTCCACCCTATTCGGGTGGCACAGATACGCAGTATTTT | NA | TRBJ2-3 | TRBV27 | NA
CASSLGQGVLITGELFF | TGCGCCAGCAGCTTGGGACAGGGGGTTCTAATCACCGGGGAGCTGTTTTTT | TRBD1 | TRBJ2-2 | TRBV5-1 | NA
CASRPTGLSVEAFF | TGTGCCAGCAGACCGACAGGGCTGAGCGTTGAAGCTTTCTTT | TRBD1 | TRBJ1-1 | TRBV25-1 | few
CASKEGALSYEQYF | TGTGCCAGCAAGGAGGGTGCTCTCTCCTACGAGCAGTACTTC | NA | TRBJ2-7 | TRBV2 | once
CASSRGVGNYGYTF | TGTGCCAGCAGTCGAGGCGTAGGGAACTATGGCTACACCTTC | NA | TRBJ1-2 | TRBV7-2 | NA
CASSTRPGQGAPNSPLHF | TGTGCCAGCAGCACTCGACCGGGACAGGGGGCCCCGAATTCACCCCTCCACTTT | TRBD1 | TRBJ1-6 | TRBV14 | NA
CATSRDGGGDTVF | TGTGCCACCAGCAGAGATGGTGGCGGGGACACAGTCTTC | NA | TRBJ2-7 | TRBV15 | NA
CASSFSGRNTDTQYF | TGTGCCAGCAGCTTTAGCGGGAGGAACACAGATACGCAGTATTTT | TRBD2 | TRBJ2-3 | TRBV9 | NA
CAWTSGRTYNEQFF | TGTGCCTGGACTAGCGGGAGGACCTACAATGAGCAGTTCTTC | TRBD2 | TRBJ2-1 | TRBV30 | few
CASSLAGGGAQETQYF | TGCGCCAGCAGCTTGGCTGGCGGGGGGGCCCAAGAGACCCAGTACTTC | TRBD2 | TRBJ2-5 | TRBV5-1 | once
CASSSGQGYTEAFF | TGTGCCAGCAGCTCGGGACAGGGTTACACTGAAGCTTTCTTT | TRBD1 | TRBJ1-1 | TRBV7-9 | NA
CASSVGQTVAYEQYF | TGTGCCAGTAGTGTGGGACAAACCGTCGCCTACGAGCAGTACTTC | NA | TRBJ2-7 | TRBV19 | NA
CASSQGDKFYGYTF | TGCGCCAGCAGCCAAGGCGACAAGTTCTATGGCTACACCTTC | NA | TRBJ1-2 | TRBV4-3 | NA
CASSKTQGSYGYTF | TGTGCCAGCTCAAAGACCCAGGGGTCCTATGGCTACACCTTC | NA | TRBJ1-2 | TRBV18 | NA
CASSKNGLAGASEQYF | TGTGCCAGTAGTAAAAATGGACTAGCGGGAGCGTCCGAGCAGTACTTC | TRBD2 | TRBJ2-7 | TRBV19 | NA
CASGGLKGEKLFF | TGTGCCAGCGGGGGACTTAAAGGGGAAAAACTGTTTTTT | NA | TRBJ1-4 | TRBV7-9 | NA
CASSPASYGYTF | TGTGCCAGCTCCCCCGCATCCTATGGCTACACCTTC | NA | TRBJ1-2 | TRBV28 | NA
CASSLGSQNSQPQHF | TGTGCCAGCAGCTTAGGGAGCCAGAATAGTCAGCCCCAGCATTTT | NA | TRBJ1-5 | TRBV11-2 | NA
CASRDSSTEAFF | TGCGCCAGTCGGGACAGCAGCACTGAAGCTTTCTTT | TRBD1 | TRBJ1-1 | TRBV10-2 | many
CATSRDTSGNTDTQYF | TGTGCCACCAGCAGAGATACTAGCGGAAACACAGATACGCAGTATTTT | TRBD2 | TRBJ2-3 | TRBV15 | NA
CATFGTHGGNEQFF | TGTGCCACCTTCGGGACCCACGGAGGAAATGAGCAGTTCTTC | NA | TRBJ2-1 | TRBV10-3 | NA
CASSQDWDRGTDTQYF | TGCGCCAGCAGCCAAGATTGGGACAGGGGGACAGATACGCAGTATTTT | TRBD1 | TRBJ2-3 | TRBV4-3 | NA
CASSPASGGAGNIQYF | TGTGCCAGCTCACCAGCTAGCGGGGGGGCTGGAAACATTCAGTACTTC | TRBD2 | TRBJ2-4 | TRBV18 | NA
CATSRLTATNEKLFF | TGTGCCACCAGCAGATTGACAGCAACTAATGAAAAACTGTTTTTT | NA | TRBJ1-4 | TRBV15 | NA
CASSPSGSGQSSKQYF | TGTGCCAGCAGCCCTAGCGGGTCGGGACAGTCCTCCAAACAGTACTTC | NA | TRBJ2-7 | TRBV7-2 | NA
CASLTGGTEAFF | TGTGCCAGCTTGACAGGGGGCACTGAAGCTTTCTTT | TRBD1 | TRBJ1-1 | TRBV7-8 | NA
CASSLGGGTASYNEQFF | TGTGCCAGCAGCTTGGGAGGGGGGACAGCGTCCTACAATGAGCAGTTCTTC | NA | TRBJ2-1 | TRBV5-4 | NA
CASSSRTSATYEQYF | TGTGCCAGCAGCTCCCGGACTAGCGCTACCTACGAGCAGTACTTC | TRBD2 | TRBJ2-7 | TRBV11-2 | NA
CASSSYTTGNTEAFF | TGTGCCAGCAGCTCGTATACGACCGGGAACACTGAAGCTTTCTTT | NA | TRBJ1-1 | TRBV7-9 | NA
CASSLDEVHTEAFF | TGTGCCAGCAGCTTAGATGAAGTACACACTGAAGCTTTCTTT | NA | TRBJ1-1 | TRBV11-1 | few
CAISIDRGSGANVLTF | TGTGCCATCAGCATCGACAGGGGCTCTGGGGCCAACGTCCTGACTTTC | TRBD1 | TRBJ2-6 | TRBV10-3 | NA
CASSLQDVNTEAFF | TGCGCCAGCAGCTTGCAGGACGTGAACACTGAAGCTTTCTTT | NA | TRBJ1-1 | TRBV5-1 | NA
CASSLGTSTETQYF | TGCGCCAGCAGTCTCGGAACTAGCACCGAGACCCAGTACTTC | NA | TRBJ2-5 | TRBV5-1 | NA
CSADRGPRAFF | TGCAGCGCTGACCGTGGGCCCAGGGCTTTCTTT | NA | TRBJ1-1 | TRBV29-1 | NA
CASSSAVGGENFF | TGTGCCAGCAGCTCAGCGGTAGGGGGCGAAAATTTCTTC | TRBD1 | TRBJ2-1 | TRBV7-2 | NA
CASSPGGQPTNEKLFF | TGCGCCAGCAGCCCAGGGGGACAGCCAACTAATGAAAAACTGTTTTTT | TRBD1 | TRBJ1-4 | TRBV5-1 | NA
CASSSTGGYTF | TGTGCCAGCAGTTCCACGGGGGGCTACACCTTC | NA | TRBJ1-2 | TRBV28 | NA
CASSPGLAGVGEQFF | TGTGCCAGCAGCCCTGGACTAGCGGGAGTGGGTGAGCAGTTCTTC | TRBD2 | TRBJ2-1 | TRBV27 | NA
CAIGQTNTEAFF | TGTGCCATCGGACAGACGAACACTGAAGCTTTCTTT | NA | TRBJ1-1 | TRBV10-3 | NA
CASSERTAGETQYF | TGTGCCAGCAGTGAACGGACCGCCGGGGAGACCCAGTACTTC | NA | TRBJ2-5 | TRBV2 | once
CASSYYLRDRIYRYTF | TGTGCCAGCAGTTATTACCTCCGGGACCGGATCTATCGCTACACCTTC | NA | TRBJ1-2 | TRBV6-5 | NA
CASRLTGVNQPQHF | TGTGCCAGTAGATTAACAGGGGTCAATCAGCCCCAGCATTTT | TRBD1 | TRBJ1-5 | TRBV19 | few
CASSLEPGQAFF | TGCGCCAGCAGCTTGGAACCCGGGCAAGCTTTCTTT | NA | TRBJ1-1 | TRBV5-1 | NA
CASSFSTGVADTEAFF | TGTGCCAGCAGTTTTTCGACAGGGGTAGCGGACACTGAAGCTTTCTTT | TRBD1 | TRBJ1-1 | TRBV6-6 | NA
CASSQGGQGAHQPQHF | TGTGCCAGCAGCCAAGGGGGACAGGGGGCTCATCAGCCCCAGCATTTT | TRBD1 | TRBJ1-5 | TRBV4-2 | NA